What follows are 26 T cell receptor beta chains derived from one specimen sequenced in a study. TCRdb re-derived calls from the 5' RACE reads in MiXCR, one entry per CDR3 protein. The sample yields fewer than 75,000 distinct CDR3 sequences, about 25% seen once. Tregs were sorted as CD4+CD25+CD127-/low cells. Sequencing input: tumor-infiltrating Tregs sorted from the breast tumor. Receptors originate from a female donor with breast cancer.

This clonotype was observed a handful of times. DNA of the CDR3: TGTGCCAGCAGCGGGACTAGCGCTTACACCGGGGAGCTGTTTTTT. Encoded protein: CASSGTSAYTGELFF. The V gene is TRBV9, the J gene TRBJ2-2; 9 bases map to TRBD2. The J segment lost 3 bases and the V segment lost 3 bases, leaving 3 bases of the junction unmatched. CDR3 length: 15 residues. CDR1 and CDR2 from the germline V gene are SGDLS and YYNGEE.

This chain links TRBV7-6 with TRBJ2-7; D might be TRBD2 (7 bases). CDR1 and CDR2 (germline): SGHVS, FNYEAQ. V was pared by 2 bases and J by 0 bases, with 11 bases between. This CDR3 has 15 amino acids. In DNA, the CDR3 is TGTGCCAGCAGCTTAAGGGGGGGCCTCTCCTACGAGCAGTACTTC. It codes for CASSLRGGLSYEQYF.

This sequence joins TRBV7-2 and TRBJ2-1, with D uncertain. V gave up 5 bases and J gave up 4 bases, with 15 bases separating them. The CDR3 extends over 15 amino acids. Germline CDR1 SGHTA, CDR2 FQGNSA. The CDR3 spells CASSLREAPYNEQFF. The DNA of the CDR3 is TGTGCCAGCAGCCTTAGAGAAGCCCCATACAATGAGCAGTTCTTC.

This chain uses TRBV7-8 with TRBJ1-1; possibly TRBD1 for D (6 bases). The CDR3 totals 15 residues. V gave up 3 bases and J gave up 4 bases, with 15 bases separating them. The germline V gene has CDR1 SGHVS and CDR2 FQNEAQ. CDR3 in DNA: TGTGCCAGCAGCTTTGGGGGCGCACGTGGCACTGAAGCTTTCTTT. Amino acids: CASSFGGARGTEAFF. Based on the CDR3 plus reference TRBV7-8 and TRBJ1-1, the full variable domain is GAGVSQSPRYKVAKRGQDVALRCDPISGHVSLFWYQQALGQGPEFLTYFQNEAQLDKSGLPSDRFFAERPEGSVSTLKIQRTQQEDSAVYLCASSFGGARGTEAFFGQGTRLTVV.

This clonotype was counted between two and nine times. The genes are TRBV7-2 and TRBJ2-3, with D maybe TRBD2 (6 bases). Germline values: CDR1 SGHTA, CDR2 FQGNSA. V was trimmed by 1 base and J by 0 bases, leaving 8 bases between them. This CDR3 has 15 amino acids. The CDR3 is CASSLEAGSTDTQYF. CDR3 nucleotide sequence: TGTGCCAGCAGCTTAGAGGCGGGGAGCACAGATACGCAGTATTTT.

This chain uses TRBV7-6 with TRBJ1-1; 7 bases map to TRBD1. This CDR3 is built from 14 residues. The V gene end was trimmed by 5 bases and the J gene end by 1 base; junction bases not matched to a gene: 4. In germline, CDR1 is SGHVS, CDR2 FNYEAQ. Here the CDR3 DNA reads TGTGCCAGCAGCCCCGGACAGGAGAACACTGAAGCTTTCTTT. Amino acid sequence: CASSPGQENTEAFF.

For this clonotype: The junction and the germline gene differ at one end; a read error may be behind it. This chain uses TRBV11-2 with TRBJ2-1; either TRBD1 or TRBD2 may supply D (5 bases each). Germline V gene lookup returns CDR1 SGHAT and CDR2 FQNNGV. This CDR3 contains 13 residues. For the CDR3, the DNA is TGCGCCAGCAGCTTAAACGGGGCCCGTGAGCAGTTCTTC. As protein: CASSLNGAREQFF.

This clonotype was seen only a few times. The CDR3 region is CAISDLGTGKFYNEQFF. The CDR3 nucleotides read TGTGCCATCAGTGATCTAGGGACAGGAAAATTTTACAATGAGCAGTTCTTC. The V call is TRBV10-3, the J call TRBJ2-1; the match to TRBD1 covers 8 bases. Germline V lookup: CDR1 ENHRY, CDR2 SYGVKD. Trimming cost V 3 bases and J 4 bases; bases outside gene matches: 11. The CDR3 extends over 17 amino acids.

A word on this clonotype: This likely comes from a read error, as the CDR3 has no conserved phenylalanine or tryptophan at its end. J is TRBJ2-1 and V is TRBV7-6; 7 nucleotides line up with TRBD2. V was pared by 2 bases and J by 0 bases, with 4 bases of the junction left unmatched. Germline CDR1 SGHVS, CDR2 FNYEAQ. This CDR3 is built from 16 residues. CDR3 sequence reads: CASSLYGGSSYNEQFL. The CDR3 nucleotides read TGTGCCAGCAGCTTATACGGCGGGAGCTCCTACAATGAGCAGTTCCTC.

This clonotype was picked up one time. The chain combines TRBV28 with TRBJ2-7, with D perhaps assigned TRBD1 or TRBD2 (5 bases each). Germline V gene lookup returns CDR1 MDHEN and CDR2 SYDVKM. Trimming cost V 4 bases and J 2 bases, with 15 bases left between them. The CDR3 is 15 amino acids. The CDR3 DNA reads TGTGCCAGCAGTTCGACCGGGACGGCGGCCTACGAGCAGTACTTC. Translated: CASSSTGTAAYEQYF.

Ten or more counts support this clonotype. The chain links TRBV15 to TRBJ2-5; 9 nucleotides agree with TRBD2. This CDR3 contains 13 residues. V shed 9 bases and J 3 bases; nucleotides not matched to a gene: 5. Germline values: CDR1 LNHNV, CDR2 YYDKDF (reference sequence). DNA for the CDR3: TGTGCCACGACGCGGGGGGGCGAAGAGACCCAGTACTTC. This translates into CATTRGGEETQYF.

The chain has TRBV6-2 or TRBV6-3 and TRBJ2-7, with D unresolved. Germline CDR1 is MNHEY and CDR2 is SVGEGT. The CDR3 totals 12 residues. Trimming left V 5 bases short and J 2 bases short, with 7 bases between. CDR3: CASSPSPYEQYF. The CDR3 DNA is TGTGCCAGCAGTCCCTCGCCCTACGAGCAGTACTTC.

This clonotype showed up many times. The chain is built from TRBV20-1 and TRBJ1-1; D is perhaps TRBD1 (5 bases). V was shortened by 5 bases and J by 4 bases, with 14 bases between the two germline ends. This CDR3 region has 13 residues. CDR1 and CDR2 (germline): DFQATT, SNEGSKA (reference sequence). As DNA, the CDR3 is TGCAGTGCTGGTGAGGGGTACGGCACTGAAGCTTTCTTT. Protein product: CSAGEGYGTEAFF.

Comments on this clonotype: A single base separates this from a much larger clone, so it may be a read error. This chain joins TRBV24-1 and TRBJ2-1, with D perhaps matching TRBD1 (6 bases). Germline V gene lookup returns CDR1 KGHDR and CDR2 SFDVKD. The CDR3 sequence is 15 residues long. Here the CDR3 DNA reads TGTGCCACCAGTGACCCGGTTCCCGGGGACAATGAGCAGCTCTTC. This gives the protein CATSDPVPGDNEQLF.

This clonotype has a single count. This chain links TRBV2 with TRBJ2-7; D tentatively reads TRBD1 or TRBD2 (5 bases each). CDR1 is SNHLY, CDR2 FYNNEI, per germline. Trimming took off 9 bases at V and 2 bases at J, with 17 bases between the two ends. The CDR3 sequence is 14 residues long. CDR3 amino acids: CARIFGGNPYEQYF. CDR3 sequence (DNA): TGTGCCAGAATCTTTGGGGGAAACCCCTACGAGCAGTACTTC.

Within the sample, this clonotype is medium-sized. CDR3 in DNA: TGCGCCAGCAGCTTGGCCGACAGGGTAGGAAATGAGCAGTTCTTC. Translating it yields CASSLADRVGNEQFF. The rearrangement uses TRBV5-1 and TRBJ2-1; TRBD1 matches at 7 bases. The CDR3 totals 15 residues. Germline V CDR1 and CDR2: SGHRS, YFSETQ. Trimming removed 0 bases from V and 7 bases from J; junction bases left unmatched: 7.

Relative to its sample, this clonotype is medium-sized. The chain links TRBV2 to TRBJ1-2, with 7 bases fitting TRBD1. The CDR3 has 13 residues. The germline CDR1 and CDR2 sequences are SNHLY and FYNNEI. J was trimmed by 13 bases and V by 6 bases; bases with no gene match: 14. The DNA of the CDR3 is TGTGCCAGCAGCCCAGGGGAGACAGGGCCGGTCACCTTC. Translation: CASSPGETGPVTF. Filled out from reference TRBV2 and TRBJ1-2, the complete variable domain reads EPEVTQTPSHQVTQMGQEVILRCVPISNHLYFYWYRQILGQKVEFLVSFYNNEISEKSEIFDDQFSVERPDGSNFTLKIRSTKLEDSAMYFCASSPGETGPVTFGSGTRLTVV.

This chain connects TRBV7-2 to TRBJ2-3; maybe TRBD2 (6 bases). This CDR3 region has 17 residues. The V end was cut by 1 base, the J end by 4 bases, with 18 bases between. The germline gives CDR1 SGHTA, CDR2 FQGNSA. The DNA for the CDR3 is TGTGCCAGCAGCTTAGGGCGGGGCAGAACAAGCCCAGATACGCAGTATTTT. It codes for CASSLGRGRTSPDTQYF. The variable domain in full, with the rest retrieved from reference TRBV7-2 and TRBJ2-3, is GAGVSQSPSNKVTEKGKDVELRCDPISGHTALYWYRQSLGQGLEFLIYFQGNSAPDKSGLPSDRFSAERTGGSVSTLTIQRTQQEDSAVYLCASSLGRGRTSPDTQYFGPGTRLTVL.

This clonotype appeared a few times. V gene TRBV15 combines with J gene TRBJ1-1, with D perhaps TRBD1 (5 bases). The germline V gene has CDR1 LNHNV and CDR2 YYDKDF (reference sequence). V dropped 1 base and J dropped 8 bases, with 11 bases sitting between them. There are 13 residues in the CDR3. CDR3 residues: CATSRALGEEAFF. DNA for the CDR3: TGTGCCACCAGCAGAGCCTTAGGGGAGGAAGCTTTCTTT.

As to this clonotype: Sequence at one end of the junction differs from germline and may be a read error. The chain combines TRBV4-3 with TRBJ1-4; TRBD1 agrees at 10 bases. Germline CDR1 is LGHNA and CDR2 is YSLEER. The CDR3 contains 15 residues. DNA for the CDR3: TGCGCCGGCAGCCTCCGGACAGGGGGAGGTGAAAAACTGTTTTTT. Translated, it gives CAGSLRTGGGEKLFF.

This clonotype was counted between two and nine times. The chain recombines TRBV3-1 with TRBJ2-3; a weak D match, TRBD1 (6 bases). The CDR3 has 13 residues. Trimming removed 6 bases at V and 2 bases at J, with 9 bases between. Per germline, CDR1 LGHDT and CDR2 YNNKEL (reference sequence). This CDR3 is CASRQGFTDTQYF. The CDR3 nucleotides read TGTGCCAGCAGACAGGGTTTCACAGATACGCAGTATTTT.

Note on this clonotype: This CDR3 is missing its conserved last phenylalanine or tryptophan, likely due to a read error. The chain combines TRBV12-3 or TRBV12-4 with TRBJ2-1, with D uncertain. The CDR3 covers 11 residues. V gave up 7 bases and J gave up 6 bases, with 7 bases separating them. The DNA for the CDR3 is TGTGCCAGCACCTCTCTCAATGAGCAGTTCTCC. Residues: CASTSLNEQFS.

The rearrangement links TRBV30 to TRBJ2-4; possibly TRBD2 for D (5 bases). The CDR3 contains 13 residues. The germline gives CDR1 GTSNPN, CDR2 SVGIG (reference sequence). The V gene lost 2 bases and the J gene lost 9 bases, with 14 bases spanning the gap. The CDR3 loop reads CAWSPGIRGIQYF. The CDR3 coding sequence is TGTGCCTGGAGTCCCGGGATCCGGGGCATTCAGTACTTC.

In this sample, this clonotype turned up many times. The chain recombines TRBV20-1 with TRBJ2-5, with D unresolved. The length of the CDR3 is 13 residues. Germline CDR1 DFQATT, CDR2 SNEGSKA (reference sequence). The V gene lost 3 bases and the J gene lost 3 bases, with 11 bases spanning the gap. The CDR3 here is CSARSHMKETQYF. CDR3 coding DNA: TGCAGTGCTAGGTCACATATGAAAGAGACCCAGTACTTC.

This clonotype has a handful of counts. The chain combines TRBV29-1 with TRBJ1-1; D remains ambiguous. From germline, CDR1 is SQVTM and CDR2 ANQGSEA. The CDR3 has 14 amino acids. V lost 3 bases and J 4 bases, leaving 15 bases between the germline ends. The DNA of the CDR3 is TGCAGCGTTGACTTAGGGAGGTGGGTCACTGAAGCTTTCTTT. Its translation is CSVDLGRWVTEAFF.

On this clonotype itself: A read error may account for a junction end that differs from germline. The chain couples TRBV6-2 or TRBV6-3 to TRBJ2-1; TRBD2 matches 9 bases. This CDR3 is built from 18 residues. CDR1 MNHEY and CDR2 SVGEGT come from the germline V gene. The CDR3 here is CAGSYGSLAGLRRNEQFF. In DNA, the CDR3 is TGTGCCGGCAGTTACGGTAGTCTAGCGGGGCTCCGGCGGAATGAGCAGTTCTTC.